This T cell receptor beta chain was captured by sequencing in a study of OX40 agonist ivuxolimab in advanced cancers. Findings and limits, study-wide: There were, on average, more expanded clones in CD8+ T cells than in CD4+.

For this clone: Antigen specificity is unknown.

This table comes from immunoSEQ multiplex PCR, and its TCRdb copy is limited to in-frame clones, with some not included. The data show roughly 40,000 clones, 70% to 90% seen once. The sample was CD4+ or CD8+ T cells sorted from blood, taken in a trial of the OX40 agonist ivuxolimab. The receptor was derived from an adult with an advanced solid tumor such as melanoma, head and neck, liver or kidney cancer.

The CDR3 nucleotides are TGCAGCGTCACAAACGAATTCACTGAAGCTTTCTTT. It is translated as CSVTNEFTEAFF. The chain is built from TRBV29-1 and TRBJ1-1; no reliable D call. V was shortened by 6 bases and J by 4 bases, with 12 bases between the two germline ends. Germline loops: CDR1 SQVTM, CDR2 ANQGSEA. This CDR3 spans 12 amino acids.